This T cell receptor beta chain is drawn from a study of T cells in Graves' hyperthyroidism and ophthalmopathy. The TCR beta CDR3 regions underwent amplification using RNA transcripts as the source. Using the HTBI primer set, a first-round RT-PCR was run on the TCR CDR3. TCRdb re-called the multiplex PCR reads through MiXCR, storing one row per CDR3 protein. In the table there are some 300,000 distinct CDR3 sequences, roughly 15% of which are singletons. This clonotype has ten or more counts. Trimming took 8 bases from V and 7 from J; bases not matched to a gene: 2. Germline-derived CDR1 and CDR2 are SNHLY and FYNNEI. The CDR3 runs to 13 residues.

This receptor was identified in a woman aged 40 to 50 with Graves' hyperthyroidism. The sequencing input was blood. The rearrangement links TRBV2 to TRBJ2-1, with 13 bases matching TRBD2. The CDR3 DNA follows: TGTGCCAGCTTGGGACTAGCGGGAAATGAGCAGTTCTTC. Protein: CASLGLAGNEQFF.